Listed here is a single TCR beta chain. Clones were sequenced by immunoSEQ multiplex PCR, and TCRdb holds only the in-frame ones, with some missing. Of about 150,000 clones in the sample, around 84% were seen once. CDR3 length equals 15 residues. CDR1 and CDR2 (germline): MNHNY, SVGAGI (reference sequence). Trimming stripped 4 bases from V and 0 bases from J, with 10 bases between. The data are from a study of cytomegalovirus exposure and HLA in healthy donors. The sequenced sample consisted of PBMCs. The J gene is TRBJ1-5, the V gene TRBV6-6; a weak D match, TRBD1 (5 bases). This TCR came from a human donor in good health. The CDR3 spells CASSLQGYSNQPQHF. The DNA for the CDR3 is TGTGCCAGCAGTTTGCAGGGTTATAGCAATCAGCCCCAGCATTTT.